Sequencing of this T cell receptor beta chain was carried out in a study of blood T cell repertoires in COVID-19. Across the whole study: Sources were T cells, B-cell-depleted T cells, or PBMCs; the material itself was cDNA or gDNA.

Germline V gene lookup returns CDR1 ENHRY and CDR2 SYGVKD. The CDR3 runs to 14 residues. The V end was cut by 4 bases, the J end by 0 bases, with 6 bases between. Assay used: immunoSEQ multiplex PCR; TCRdb lists only in-frame clones, some missing. This repertoire shows 120,000 to 150,000 clones, approximately 80% found once; its top ten account for about an eighth. This chain joins TRBV10-3 and TRBJ2-2; D may be TRBD1 (5 bases). Specimen: peripheral blood. The receptor comes from a man aged 60-69 years with active or convalescent COVID-19. The CDR3 nucleotides read TGTGCCATCAGTGTGGGGCCGAACACCGGGGAGCTGTTTTTT. Its translation: CAISVGPNTGELFF.